One and the same sample provided the 32 T cell receptor beta chains below, sequenced in a study of T cell repertoires in cytomegalovirus infection. Their target antigens are unknown. TCRdb reprocessed the reads with MiXCR, giving one entry per CDR3 protein. The sample shows roughly 920,000 distinct CDR3 sequences, about a third of them seen only once. Sample: cultured CD8+ T cells from PBMCs, taken from culture after CMV antigen stimulation. Every receptor here comes from a human donor in good health (CMV status not recorded). Some clones in this sample may be carry-over from other donors' samples.

This clonotype was seen a few times. This chain links TRBV29-1 with TRBJ2-2; no definite D call. The V end was cut by 5 bases, the J end by 0 bases, with 4 bases between. Looked up from germline, CDR1 is SQVTM and CDR2 is ANQGSEA. CDR3 length equals 12 residues. CDR3 DNA: TGCAGCGTTTTGGCGAACACCGGGGAGCTGTTTTTT. Protein sequence: CSVLANTGELFF.

This clonotype was detected many times. CDR3: CASSLGVGGFEAFF. In DNA, the CDR3 is TGTGCCAGCAGCCTCGGTGTAGGCGGTTTTGAAGCTTTCTTT. The chain combines TRBV7-6 with TRBJ1-1, with D unresolved. Germline V gene lookup returns CDR1 SGHVS and CDR2 FNYEAQ. Trimming cost V 5 bases and J 7 bases, with 17 bases left between them. This CDR3 region has 14 residues.

This clonotype appeared many times. The rearrangement links TRBV7-9 to TRBJ2-1; 9 bases match TRBD1. Germline CDR1 reads SEHNR; CDR2 reads FQNEAQ (reference sequence). CDR3 length equals 15 residues. J gave up 5 bases and V 3 bases, and 5 bases lay outside the gene matches. CDR3 in DNA: TGTGCCAGCAGCTTTGGGACAGGGAGGAACAATGAGCAGTTCTTC. Translating it yields CASSFGTGRNNEQFF.

This rearrangement joins TRBV4-1 to TRBJ2-7, with D hard to call. The V end lost 1 base, the J end lost 2 bases, and 15 bases lay between the germline ends. From germline, CDR1 is MGHRA and CDR2 YSYEKL. The CDR3 loop spans 16 amino acids. CDR3 sequence: CASSQVAGVGPYEQYV. The DNA for the CDR3 is TGCGCCAGCAGCCAAGTCGCCGGTGTGGGCCCCTACGAGCAGTACGTC.

The table lists this clonotype with a count of one. The chain uses TRBV6-2 or TRBV6-3 and TRBJ1-1, with no clear D. Germline CDR1 and CDR2: MNHEY and SVGEGT. This CDR3 region has 15 residues. Trimming stripped 5 bases from V and 0 bases from J, with 13 bases between. CDR3 coding DNA: TGTGCCAGCAGTCAAGAGGACGGTTTGAACACTGAAGCTTTCTTT. Protein product: CASSQEDGLNTEAFF.

This clonotype was seen only a few times. V and J are TRBV7-9 and TRBJ2-1, with D possibly being TRBD1 or TRBD2 (6 bases each). This CDR3 spans 14 amino acids. The germline V and J ends were trimmed by 5 bases and 7 bases, with 15 bases remaining between them. Germline V gene sequence: CDR1 SEHNR, CDR2 FQNEAQ (reference sequence). The CDR3 bases are TGTGCCAGCAGCCCTTCTCGGGGGCCGAATGAGCAGTTCTTC. As protein: CASSPSRGPNEQFF.

This clonotype was recorded many times. The chain recombines TRBV29-1 with TRBJ1-1; 7 nucleotides line up with TRBD1. The trim removed 7 bases at V and 4 bases at J, leaving 9 bases unmatched. CDR1 SQVTM and CDR2 ANQGSEA come from the germline V gene. This CDR3 has 13 residues. The CDR3 sequence is CSASTGTGTEAFF. The CDR3 bases are TGCAGCGCCTCGACAGGGACTGGCACTGAAGCTTTCTTT.

This clonotype turned up a few times. The chain links TRBV24-1 to TRBJ2-3; TRBD1 might be the D (6 bases). The V gene's germline CDR1 is KGHDR and CDR2 SFDVKD. CDR3 size: 15 residues. V dropped 6 bases and J dropped 3 bases, with 15 bases sitting between them. The CDR3 bases are TGTGCCACCAGTAAAACAGGGATGAGGACAGATACGCAGTATTTT. Translated: CATSKTGMRTDTQYF.

This clonotype was seen a few times. The V and J genes are TRBV7-8 and TRBJ2-2; D is possibly TRBD1 or TRBD2 (5 bases each). The germline CDR1 and CDR2 sequences are SGHVS and FQNEAQ. The V end lost 1 base, the J end lost 2 bases, and 8 bases lay between the germline ends. The CDR3 loop spans 15 amino acids. CDR3 coding DNA: TGTGCCAGCAGCTTAGTGGGGACCAACACCGGGGAGCTGTTTTTT. Translating gives CASSLVGTNTGELFF.

J is TRBJ2-3 and V is TRBV12-3 or TRBV12-4; 7 bases line up with TRBD1. This CDR3 is 16 amino acids long. The V and J ends lost 6 bases and 3 bases, in that order; junction bases with no gene match: 12. CDR3 protein: CASSLDRDSLTDTQYF. DNA of the CDR3: TGTGCCAGCAGCCTCGACCGGGACAGTTTAACAGATACGCAGTATTTT.

This clonotype was recorded at least ten times. The chain carries TRBV7-2 and TRBJ1-6; TRBD1 matches 7 bases. CDR1 and CDR2 (germline): SGHTA, FQGNSA. J was trimmed by 4 bases and V by 1 base; bases with no gene match: 4. The CDR3 has 16 amino acids. CDR3 bases: TGTGCCAGCAGCTTAGGACAGGGCCTATATAATTCACCCCTCCACTTT. Translation: CASSLGQGLYNSPLHF.

This clonotype was counted ten times or more. The V call is TRBV29-1, the J call TRBJ1-6, with 8 bases fitting TRBD1. Trimming took 6 bases from V and 2 from J; bases not matched to a gene: 3. This CDR3 is 14 amino acids long. Germline CDR1 and CDR2: SQVTM and ANQGSEA. Here the CDR3 reads CSVAQGAYNSPLHF. The DNA for the CDR3 is TGCAGCGTCGCACAGGGGGCCTATAATTCACCCCTCCACTTT.

This clonotype was recorded a few times. V is TRBV6-1 and J is TRBJ2-3; 10 nucleotides agree with TRBD1. After removal of 4 bases from V and 5 bases from J, the junction contained 3 bases not matched to a gene. The CDR3 has 14 amino acids. Germline lookup yields CDR1 MNHNS and CDR2 SASEGT. CDR3 sequence reads: CASSVGQGLDTQYF. The CDR3, as DNA: TGTGCCAGCAGTGTGGGACAGGGGTTAGATACGCAGTATTTT.

This clonotype was seen more than once but under ten times. A read error may explain this, as a much larger clone is one base away. The chain joins TRBV7-9 to TRBJ2-7, with TRBD1 matching over 7 bases. Trimming cost V 4 bases and J 1 base; bases outside gene matches: 1. The CDR3 consists of 13 residues. Per germline, CDR1 SEHNR and CDR2 FQNEAQ (reference sequence). The CDR3 nucleotides are TGTGCCAGCAGCTCGACAGGGTCCTACGAGCAGTACTTC. It encodes CASSSTGSYEQYF. Full variable domain (outside the CDR3, taken from reference TRBV7-9 and TRBJ2-7): DTGVSQNPRHKITKRGQNVTFRCDPISEHNRLYWYRQTLGQGPEFLTYFQNEAQLEKSRLLSDRFSAERPKGSFSTLEIQRTEQGDSAMYLCASSSTGSYEQYFGPGTRLTVT.

This clonotype was seen more than once but under ten times. Germline and junction disagree at one end, which may indicate a read error. The chain employs TRBV7-2 and TRBJ1-3; D remains unclear. CDR1 is SGHTA and CDR2 is FQGNSA in the germline V gene. The CDR3 covers 12 residues. This CDR3 is CASSLGSQYTDF. In DNA, the CDR3 is TGTGCCAGCAGCTTAGGATCACAGTACACGGATTTT.

The rearrangement joins TRBV11-2 to TRBJ2-3, with D uncertain. This CDR3 region has 15 residues. Germline CDR1 reads SGHAT; CDR2 reads FQNNGV. Trimming cost V 1 base and J 0 bases, with 8 bases left between them. In DNA, the CDR3 is TGTGCCAGCAGCTTAGTGGACGCGAGCACAGATACGCAGTATTTT. Its translation is CASSLVDASTDTQYF.

There are a few counts of this clonotype. The chain employs TRBV5-4 and TRBJ1-1; D call uncertain. CDR3 length: 14 residues. Per the germline V gene, CDR1 is SGHNT and CDR2 is YYREEE (reference sequence). Between the trimmed V and J ends, which lost 2 bases and 1 base, there was a span of 9 bases. The CDR3 nucleotides read TGTGCCAGCAGCTTCTGGGTCGGGAACACTGAAGCTTTCTTT. Its translation: CASSFWVGNTEAFF.

This chain joins TRBV7-9 and TRBJ1-2; no clear D. The CDR3 is 15 amino acids. The V gene lost 6 bases and the J gene lost 4 bases, with 18 bases spanning the gap. The V gene's germline CDR1 is SEHNR and CDR2 FQNEAQ (reference sequence). The CDR3 protein is CASRGGREPGYGYTF. The CDR3 DNA follows: TGTGCCAGCAGGGGCGGGAGAGAGCCCGGCTATGGCTACACCTTC. Combining the CDR3 with reference TRBV7-9 and TRBJ1-2 gives the whole variable domain DTGVSQNPRHKITKRGQNVTFRCDPISEHNRLYWYRQTLGQGPEFLTYFQNEAQLEKSRLLSDRFSAERPKGSFSTLEIQRTEQGDSAMYLCASRGGREPGYGYTFGSGTRLTVV.

The V and J genes are TRBV14 and TRBJ1-6; the D is unclear. This CDR3 comprises 17 residues. Germline V gives CDR1 SGHDN, CDR2 FVKESK. V was pared by 5 bases and J by 1 base, with 15 bases between. This chain's CDR3 is CASSLLTVGSYNSPLHF. The CDR3 DNA reads TGTGCCAGCAGCTTACTGACGGTGGGGTCCTATAATTCACCCCTCCACTTT.

A few counts support this clonotype. The V and J genes are TRBV18 and TRBJ2-2, with D maybe TRBD2 (6 bases). Trimming took off 1 base at V and 7 bases at J, with 10 bases between the two ends. The CDR3 is 14 amino acids. Germline CDR1 KGHSH, CDR2 LQKENI. The CDR3 loop reads CASSPRSGSGELFF. DNA of the CDR3: TGTGCCAGCTCACCACGTTCCGGGAGCGGGGAGCTGTTTTTT.

Regarding this clonotype: This may stem from a read error, because a much larger clone lies one nucleotide away. The chain uses TRBV6-2 or TRBV6-3 and TRBJ1-2; D possibly corresponds to TRBD1 (6 bases). The CDR3 is made up of 13 amino acids. V lost 10 bases and J 6 bases, leaving 18 bases between the germline ends. From germline, CDR1 is MNHEY and CDR2 SVGEGT. DNA of the CDR3: TGTGCCAACAGAAGACAGGATCGGGATGGCTACACCTTC. Protein: CANRRQDRDGYTF.

This clonotype was counted between two and nine times. This CDR3 is CASIKPGLASAGELFF. The CDR3 DNA reads as TGTGCCAGCATAAAACCGGGACTAGCATCCGCCGGGGAGCTGTTTTTT. The rearrangement links TRBV6-2 or TRBV6-3 to TRBJ2-2; 9 nucleotides line up with TRBD2. CDR1 and CDR2 from the germline V gene are MNHEY and SVGEGT. The CDR3 consists of 16 residues. Germline trimming cut 7 bases from V and 6 bases from J; bases unmatched to any gene: 12.

This clonotype was picked up a small number of times. The gene calls are TRBV12-3 or TRBV12-4 and TRBJ1-2, with no clear D. Trimming took 6 bases from V and 8 from J, leaving 16 bases between them. The CDR3 length is 13 residues. The chain's CDR3 is CASSQPGHRGYTF. The DNA for the CDR3 is TGTGCCAGCAGCCAACCCGGTCATCGGGGCTACACCTTC.

V is TRBV5-6 and J is TRBJ2-3; D is perhaps TRBD2 (5 bases). CDR3 size: 14 residues. V was trimmed by 0 bases and J by 2 bases, leaving 7 bases between them. Germline assignment: CDR1 SGHDT and CDR2 YYEEEE. As DNA, the CDR3 is TGTGCCAGCAGCTTGGGAGGGCACACAGATACGCAGTATTTT. This codes for CASSLGGHTDTQYF.

As regards this clonotype: With a much larger clone just one base away, this may be a read error. CDR3 protein: CASSLGVVAGDTYNEQFF. As DNA, the CDR3 is TGTGCCAGCAGCTTAGGCGTGGTAGCGGGGGATACCTACAATGAGCAGTTCTTC. The chain couples TRBV7-9 to TRBJ2-1, with 9 nucleotides matching TRBD2. V shed 1 base, J shed 2 bases, and the junction held 9 bases outside the gene matches. CDR1 SEHNR and CDR2 FQNEAQ come from the germline V gene (reference sequence). The CDR3 covers 18 residues.

This clonotype occurred a few times. V and J are TRBV7-4 and TRBJ2-1, with D possibly matching TRBD1 (6 bases). Germline CDR1 and CDR2: SGHVT and SQSDAQ. V lost 5 bases and J lost 6, with 17 bases in between. The length of the CDR3 is 15 residues. The CDR3 protein is CASSPDSKGSNEQFF. The CDR3 DNA reads as TGTGCCAGCAGCCCGGACAGCAAGGGCTCCAATGAGCAGTTCTTC.

This rearrangement joins TRBV27 to TRBJ1-1; maybe TRBD1 (5 bases). The CDR3 sequence is 14 residues long. Germline V gene data show CDR1 as MNHEY and CDR2 as SMNVEV (reference sequence). V was cut by 0 bases and J by 4 bases, with 9 bases left in between. The CDR3 sequence is CASSLSRVTTEAFF. CDR3 bases: TGTGCCAGCAGTTTATCCAGGGTGACCACTGAAGCTTTCTTT.

This clonotype was counted a few times. The CDR3 region has the DNA TGTGCCAGCAGTTACGGACAGGGGTTCCCCTCCTACAATGAGCAGTTCTTC. It encodes CASSYGQGFPSYNEQFF. This chain joins TRBV6-6 and TRBJ2-1; TRBD1 matches at 9 bases. Germline loops: CDR1 MNHNY, CDR2 SVGAGI (reference sequence). Germline trimming cut 2 bases from V and 0 bases from J; bases unmatched to any gene: 5. The CDR3 extends over 17 amino acids.

The chain is built from TRBV6-5 and TRBJ1-1, with D unclear. CDR1 and CDR2 (germline): MNHEY, SVGAGI. With 2 bases removed from V and 1 base from J, the gap between germline ends came to 11 bases. The CDR3 loop spans 15 amino acids. The DNA for the CDR3 is TGTGCCAGCAGTTACAATTCCCATTCGAACACTGAAGCTTTCTTT. Its protein product is CASSYNSHSNTEAFF.

As concerns this clonotype: A read error may account for a junction end that differs from germline. CDR3 protein: CANSPRGRPEKLFF. DNA of the CDR3: TGTGCCAACAGCCCCCGGGGTAGGCCTGAAAAACTGTTTTTT. The rearrangement links TRBV13 to TRBJ1-4; D ambiguous. Germline values: CDR1 PRHDT, CDR2 FYEKMQ (reference sequence). This CDR3 is 14 amino acids long.

The V call is TRBV7-9, the J call TRBJ2-1; no firm D call. This CDR3 is built from 15 residues. V gave up 1 base and J gave up 5 bases, with 12 bases separating them. Germline CDR1 is SEHNR and CDR2 is FQNEAQ (reference sequence). The CDR3 DNA sequence: TGTGCCAGCAGCTTAGTAGGTCGCACGGACAATGAGCAGTTCTTC. Protein sequence: CASSLVGRTDNEQFF.

This clonotype was found many times. The J gene is TRBJ1-5, the V gene TRBV7-9; 8 bases match TRBD1. J lost 4 bases, V lost 5 bases, and 7 bases had no gene match. Germline V CDR1 and CDR2: SEHNR, FQNEAQ (reference sequence). This CDR3 contains 15 residues. The CDR3 sequence: CASSGTGGGNQPQHF. The CDR3 DNA reads as TGTGCCAGCAGCGGAACAGGGGGAGGTAATCAGCCCCAGCATTTT.